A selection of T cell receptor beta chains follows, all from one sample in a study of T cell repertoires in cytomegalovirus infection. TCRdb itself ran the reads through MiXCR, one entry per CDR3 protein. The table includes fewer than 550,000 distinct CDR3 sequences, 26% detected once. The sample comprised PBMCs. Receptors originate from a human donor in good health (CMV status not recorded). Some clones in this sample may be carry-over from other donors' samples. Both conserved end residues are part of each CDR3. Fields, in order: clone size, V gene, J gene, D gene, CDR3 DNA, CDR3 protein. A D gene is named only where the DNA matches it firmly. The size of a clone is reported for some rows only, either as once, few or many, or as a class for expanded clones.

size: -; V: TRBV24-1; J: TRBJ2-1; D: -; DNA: TGTGCCACCAGTGATTTGCGGGGCGACAGCTCCTACAATGAGCAGTTCTTC; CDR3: CATSDLRGDSSYNEQFF
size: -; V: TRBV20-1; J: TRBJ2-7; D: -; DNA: TGCAGTGCTAGAGGGGGTCTGGGCTACGAGCAGTACTTC; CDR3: CSARGGLGYEQYF
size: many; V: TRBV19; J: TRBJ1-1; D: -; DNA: TGTGCCAGTAGTATAGATCGGGCACCTAAAGCTTTCTTT; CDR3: CASSIDRAPKAFF
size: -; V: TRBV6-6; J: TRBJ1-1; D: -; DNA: TGTGCCAGCAGTTCGATGGTCGCGCGAGAAGCTTTCTTT; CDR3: CASSSMVAREAFF
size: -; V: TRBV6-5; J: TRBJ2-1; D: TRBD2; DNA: TGTGCCAGCAGCCCACTAGCGGGAGGGACCGATGAGCAGTTCTTC; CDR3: CASSPLAGGTDEQFF
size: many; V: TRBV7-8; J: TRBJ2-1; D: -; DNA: TGTGCCAGCAGCCTAGCCCGCTTTTCTAGCGAAAGGAACCGGAATGAGCAGTTCTTC; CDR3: CASSLARFSSERNRNEQFF
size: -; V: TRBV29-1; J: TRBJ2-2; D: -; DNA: TGCAGCGTTGGGGGGCCCCTTGACACTCCGAACACCGGGGAGCTGTTTTTT; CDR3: CSVGGPLDTPNTGELFF
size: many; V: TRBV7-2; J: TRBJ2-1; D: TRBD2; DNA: TGTGCCAGCAGCATTCAAGCGGGAGATGAGGGCAATGAGCAGTTCTTC; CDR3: CASSIQAGDEGNEQFF
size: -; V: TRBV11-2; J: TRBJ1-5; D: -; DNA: TGTGCCAGCAGCTTAGTCGGGGGGCACTTCAGTCAGCCCCAGCATTTT; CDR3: CASSLVGGHFSQPQHF
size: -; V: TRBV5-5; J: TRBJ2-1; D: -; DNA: TGTGCCAGCAGCCCCCCGGGGGTTCTCGGCAATGAGCAGTTCTTC; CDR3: CASSPPGVLGNEQFF
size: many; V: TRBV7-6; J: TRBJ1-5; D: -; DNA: TGTGCCAGCAGCGGAGACGTAATGCAGCCCCAGCATTTT; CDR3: CASSGDVMQPQHF
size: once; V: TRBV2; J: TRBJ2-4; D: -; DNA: TGTGCCAGCAGTCTTTCCTTGGACCCGAGGGCCAAAAACATTCAGTACTTC; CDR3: CASSLSLDPRAKNIQYF
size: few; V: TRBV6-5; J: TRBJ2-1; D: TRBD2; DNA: TGTGCCAGCACCCAGACTAGCGGGGGATACAATGAGCAGTTCTTC; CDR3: CASTQTSGGYNEQFF
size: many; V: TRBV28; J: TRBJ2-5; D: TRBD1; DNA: TGTGCCAGCAGCTCGGGACAGCAAGAGACCCAGTACTTC; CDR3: CASSSGQQETQYF
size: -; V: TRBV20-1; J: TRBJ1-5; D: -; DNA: TGCAGTGCTAGAGCTGACAGGAGCAATCAGCCCCAGCATTTT; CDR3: CSARADRSNQPQHF
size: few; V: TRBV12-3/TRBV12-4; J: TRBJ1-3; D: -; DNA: TGTGCCAGCAGTTTACGAAACACCATATATTTT; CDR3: CASSLRNTIYF
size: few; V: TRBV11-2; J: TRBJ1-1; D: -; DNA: TGTGCCAGCAGCTTAGATAGGACCGTAGAAGCTTTCTTT; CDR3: CASSLDRTVEAFF
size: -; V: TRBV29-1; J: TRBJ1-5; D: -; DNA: TGCAGCGTCGAACAGGGCAATCAGCCCCAGCATTTT; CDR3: CSVEQGNQPQHF
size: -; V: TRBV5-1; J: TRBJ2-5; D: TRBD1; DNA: TGCGCCAGCAGCGTTACAGGGGACAGGGAGACCCAGTACTTC; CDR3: CASSVTGDRETQYF
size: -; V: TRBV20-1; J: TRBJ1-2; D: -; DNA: TGCAGTGCTAGAGATTACACTGGCCCTAACTATGGCTACACCTTC; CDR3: CSARDYTGPNYGYTF
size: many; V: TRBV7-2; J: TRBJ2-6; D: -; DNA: TGTGCCAGCAGCTTAGTTAGTTCGGGTCGGGGCTGGGCCAACGTCCTGACTTTC; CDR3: CASSLVSSGRGWANVLTF
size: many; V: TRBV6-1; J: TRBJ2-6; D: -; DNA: TGTGCCAGCAGCAAACCTCAGTCTGGGGCCAACGTCCTGACTTTC; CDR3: CASSKPQSGANVLTF
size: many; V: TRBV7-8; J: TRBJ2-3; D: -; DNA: TGTGCCAGCAATGGTCCCCGTGATACGCAGTATTTT; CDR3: CASNGPRDTQYF
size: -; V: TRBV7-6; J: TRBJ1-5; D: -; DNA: TGTGCCAGCAGCAAAGTGGGCGAAGAGACAGAGAATCAGCCCCAGCATTTT; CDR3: CASSKVGEETENQPQHF
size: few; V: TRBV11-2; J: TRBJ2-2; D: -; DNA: TGTGCCAGCAGCTTAGACTCGCTCTCGGCCACCGGGGAGCTGTTTTTT; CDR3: CASSLDSLSATGELFF
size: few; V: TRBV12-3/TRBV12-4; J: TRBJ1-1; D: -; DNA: TGTGCCAGCAGTTTTTGGGGACAGAACACTGAAGCTTTCTTT; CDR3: CASSFWGQNTEAFF
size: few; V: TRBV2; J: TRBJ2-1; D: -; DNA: TGTGCCAGCAGCCCCTCCCAGACCAAGTTCTTC; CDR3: CASSPSQTKFF
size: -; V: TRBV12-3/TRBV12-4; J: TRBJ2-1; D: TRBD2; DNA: TGTGCCAGTACCGGTAGCGGGATATACAATGAGCAGTTCTTC; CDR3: CASTGSGIYNEQFF
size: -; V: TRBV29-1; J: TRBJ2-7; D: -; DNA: TGCAGCGCACTCTACACTTCCTACGAGCAGTACTTC; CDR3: CSALYTSYEQYF
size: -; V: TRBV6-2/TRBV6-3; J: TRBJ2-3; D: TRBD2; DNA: TGTGCCAGCAGTGCCCTAGCGGAGCACACAGATACGCAGTATTTT; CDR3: CASSALAEHTDTQYF
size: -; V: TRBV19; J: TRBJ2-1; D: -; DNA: TGTGCCAGTAGTATGGGGGCATACAATGAGCAGTTCTTC; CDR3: CASSMGAYNEQFF
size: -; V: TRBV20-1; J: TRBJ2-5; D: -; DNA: TGCAGTGCTCATTGGGCGGAGACCCAGTACTTC; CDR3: CSAHWAETQYF
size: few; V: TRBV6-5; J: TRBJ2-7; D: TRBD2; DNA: TGTGCCAGCAGTTACTCGATTTCTAGCGGGAGGGCCGGATGGACCTACGAGCAGTACTTC; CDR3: CASSYSISSGRAGWTYEQYF
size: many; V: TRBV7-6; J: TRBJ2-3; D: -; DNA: TGTGCCAGCAGCATAGTGGGGGAGAGCAGCACAGATACGCAGTATTTT; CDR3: CASSIVGESSTDTQYF
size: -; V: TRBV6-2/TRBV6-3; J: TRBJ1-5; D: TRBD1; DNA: TGTGCCAGCAGACCGGACAGGGGGCTAATATTCAATCAGCCCCAGCATTTT; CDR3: CASRPDRGLIFNQPQHF
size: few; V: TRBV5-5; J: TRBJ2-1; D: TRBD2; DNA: TGTGCCAGCAGCTCGCCCTTGAGCGGGAGATTTTTCAATGAGCAGTTCTTC; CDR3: CASSSPLSGRFFNEQFF